This T cell receptor (beta chain) was obtained from a study of T cells in Graves' hyperthyroidism and ophthalmopathy. The CDR3 runs to 16 residues. In germline, CDR1 is DFQATT, CDR2 SNEGSKA (reference sequence). The junction had 4 bases not matched to a gene; V was cut back by 0 bases and J by 1 base. Amplified regions were TCR beta CDR3 sequences from RNA transcripts. First-round RT-PCR of the TCR CDR3 relied on the HTBI primer set. Each CDR3 protein gets one entry after TCRdb re-called the multiplex PCR reads with MiXCR. The sample lists 600,000 or so distinct CDR3 sequences, around 13% seen once, with approximately 12% in the top ten.

The sequence derives from a woman aged 45-60 years with Graves' ophthalmopathy. The specimen was blood. The chain joins TRBV20-1 to TRBJ2-3, with 10 nucleotides matching TRBD2. The CDR3 coding sequence is TGCAGTGCTAGAGATGACCTAGCGGGAGGCACAGATACGCAGTATTTT. Protein sequence: CSARDDLAGGTDTQYF.